Shown below are 21 T cell receptor beta chains from a single sample sequenced in a study of T cell repertoires in cytomegalovirus infection. These receptors have no identified antigens. TCRdb processed the reads anew with MiXCR; each CDR3 protein has one entry. This table has 650,000 to 900,000 distinct CDR3 sequences, less than 35% appearing once. The material sequenced was cultured CD8+ T cells from PBMCs, taken from culture after CMV antigen stimulation. These receptors were taken from a human donor in good health (CMV status not recorded). Some clones in this sample may be carry-over from other donors' samples.

This clonotype has just a few counts. This chain links TRBV7-9 with TRBJ2-7, with D unclear. Per the germline V gene, CDR1 is SEHNR and CDR2 is FQNEAQ (reference sequence). The ends were cut back, 2 bases at V and 5 bases at J, with 16 bases in the middle. CDR3 length: 15 residues. The chain's CDR3 is CASSLILTGPDEQYF. The DNA for the CDR3 is TGTGCCAGCAGCTTAATTTTGACCGGCCCCGACGAGCAGTACTTC.

The V gene is TRBV9, the J gene TRBJ1-3; possibly TRBD1 for D (5 bases). The ends were cut back, 2 bases at V and 0 bases at J, with 9 bases in the middle. Per germline, CDR1 SGDLS and CDR2 YYNGEE. The CDR3 runs 15 residues. As DNA, the CDR3 is TGTGCCAGCAGCGTCGGGGGAATCTCTGGAAACACCATATATTTT. This gives the protein CASSVGGISGNTIYF.

V gene TRBV7-4 combines with J gene TRBJ2-5; D could derive from TRBD1 or TRBD2 (5 bases each). The ends were cut back, 5 bases at V and 3 bases at J, with 13 bases in the middle. The length of the CDR3 is 14 residues. Per germline, CDR1 SGHVT and CDR2 SQSDAQ. CDR3 residues: CASSRPGAEETQYF. The CDR3 coding sequence is TGTGCCAGCAGCCGCCCCGGGGCCGAAGAGACCCAGTACTTC.

This clonotype was counted ten times or more. This chain's CDR3 is CASSFPGQRLYEQYF. The CDR3 bases are TGTGCCAGCAGCTTTCCGGGACAGAGGCTCTACGAGCAGTACTTC. The chain combines TRBV7-2 with TRBJ2-7; 7 nucleotides agree with TRBD1. Germline CDR1 reads SGHTA; CDR2 reads FQGNSA. The junction had 8 bases not matched to a gene; V was cut back by 3 bases and J by 3 bases. The CDR3 runs to 15 residues.

The CDR3 loop is CASSGGTSGTSLTDTQYF. CDR3 in DNA: TGTGCCAGCAGCGGGGGGACTAGCGGGACCTCCCTCACAGATACGCAGTATTTT. V usage is TRBV2 and J usage is TRBJ2-3; 13 bases line up with TRBD2. This CDR3 is built from 18 residues. Germline lookup yields CDR1 SNHLY and CDR2 FYNNEI. With 6 bases clipped from V and 2 bases from J, the junction kept 11 bases outside the gene matches.

The chain links TRBV28 to TRBJ2-7; 9 bases map to TRBD1. Germline assignment: CDR1 MDHEN and CDR2 SYDVKM. The CDR3 runs to 13 residues. V shed 6 bases and J 7 bases; nucleotides not matched to a gene: 7. The CDR3 loop is CASSPYRGQEQYV. CDR3 nucleotides: TGTGCCAGCAGCCCCTACAGGGGGCAGGAGCAGTACGTC.

The CDR3 is CASSFRTGFYEQYF. The CDR3 DNA follows: TGTGCCAGCAGCTTTCGGACAGGGTTCTACGAGCAGTACTTC. This rearrangement joins TRBV7-6 to TRBJ2-7, with 8 bases that match TRBD1. The CDR3 sequence is 14 residues long. Germline CDR1 SGHVS, CDR2 FNYEAQ. V was pared by 3 bases and J by 3 bases, with 4 bases of the junction left unmatched.

This clonotype showed up many times. The chain is built from TRBV7-9 and TRBJ1-1; perhaps TRBD1 as D (6 bases). The ends were cut back, 3 bases at V and 1 base at J, with 9 bases in the middle. Germline V CDR1 and CDR2: SEHNR, FQNEAQ (reference sequence). The CDR3 runs 14 residues. The DNA for the CDR3 is TGTGCCAGCAGCTTTTGGACAGAGAACACTGAAGCTTTCTTT. Translation gives CASSFWTENTEAFF. The whole variable domain, filled in from reference TRBV7-9 and TRBJ1-1, reads DTGVSQNPRHKITKRGQNVTFRCDPISEHNRLYWYRQTLGQGPEFLTYFQNEAQLEKSRLLSDRFSAERPKGSFSTLEIQRTEQGDSAMYLCASSFWTENTEAFFGQGTRLTVV.

This clonotype was picked up a small number of times. V gene TRBV6-1 combines with J gene TRBJ2-7; D tentatively reads TRBD1 or TRBD2 (5 bases each). CDR1 and CDR2 from the germline V gene are MNHNS and SASEGT. V was trimmed by 7 bases and J by 2 bases, leaving 18 bases between them. CDR3 length: 15 residues. In DNA, the CDR3 is TGTGCCAGCATTCGAATCCGGGACGGAGCCTACGAGCAGTACTTC. Its protein product is CASIRIRDGAYEQYF.

This clonotype was counted a few times. The genes are TRBV11-2 and TRBJ2-1, with 10 nucleotides matching TRBD1. From germline, CDR1 is SGHAT and CDR2 FQNNGV. V was pared by 5 bases and J by 8 bases, with 6 bases of the junction left unmatched. The CDR3 runs to 14 residues. CDR3 loop: CASSPDRGLYEQFF. The CDR3 region has the DNA TGTGCCAGCAGCCCCGACAGGGGGCTATATGAGCAGTTCTTC.

This chain connects TRBV6-2 or TRBV6-3 to TRBJ2-2, with D tentatively TRBD1 (6 bases). The CDR3 runs to 20 residues. Germline V lookup: CDR1 MNHEY, CDR2 SVGEGT. The germline V and J ends were trimmed by 0 bases and 1 base, with 21 bases remaining between them. The CDR3 region is CASSYSVPYTGTQNTGELFF. The CDR3 nucleotides read TGTGCCAGCAGTTACTCTGTTCCTTATACCGGGACACAGAACACCGGGGAGCTGTTTTTT.

This clonotype was detected only a few times. The CDR3 region is CSARDRRRDGYTF. CDR3 in DNA: TGCAGTGCTAGGGACAGGAGGAGGGATGGCTACACCTTC. V and J are TRBV20-1 and TRBJ1-2, with 7 bases matching TRBD1. The ends lost 3 bases at V and 6 bases at J; junction bases unmatched: 7. This CDR3 region has 13 residues. Germline-derived CDR1 and CDR2 are DFQATT and SNEGSKA (reference sequence).

This chain uses TRBV5-8 with TRBJ1-6; the D gene is possibly TRBD1 (5 bases). This CDR3 spans 16 amino acids. Germline V gene data show CDR1 as SGHTS and CDR2 as YDEGEE. Trimming cost V 3 bases and J 1 base, with 11 bases left between them. The CDR3 protein is CASSWGRASYNSPLHF. The CDR3 nucleotides are TGTGCCAGCAGCTGGGGCCGGGCTTCCTATAATTCACCCCTCCACTTT.

This clonotype appeared a few times. The chain employs TRBV20-1 and TRBJ1-5, with D perhaps TRBD1 (5 bases). Trimming cost V 3 bases and J 4 bases, with 13 bases left between them. Germline CDR1 is DFQATT and CDR2 is SNEGSKA (reference sequence). The CDR3 consists of 14 residues. CDR3 residues: CSARGGERNQPQHF. The CDR3 DNA reads as TGCAGTGCTAGGGGAGGGGAGAGGAATCAGCCCCAGCATTTT.

For this clonotype: One end of the junction does not line up with germline, which may come from a read error. The chain combines TRBV6-2 or TRBV6-3 with TRBJ1-2, with unresolved D. The CDR3 has 13 amino acids. CDR1 and CDR2 (germline): MNHEY, SVGEGT. This CDR3 is CVSSYSSSYGYTF. The DNA of the CDR3 is TGTGTCAGCAGTTACTCGAGTTCGTATGGCTACACCTTC.

This clonotype appeared a few times. This chain joins TRBV5-6 and TRBJ2-1; 11 bases fit TRBD2. Per germline, CDR1 SGHDT and CDR2 YYEEEE. The ends lost 4 bases at V and 5 bases at J; junction bases unmatched: 5. The CDR3 totals 15 residues. CDR3: CASSISGGAHNEQFF. Here the CDR3 DNA reads TGTGCCAGCAGCATTAGCGGGGGGGCTCACAATGAGCAGTTCTTC.

This clonotype was detected only a few times. The V gene is TRBV10-2, the J gene TRBJ2-3, with D perhaps given as TRBD1 or TRBD2 (5 bases each). V lost 2 bases and J lost 5, with 8 bases in between. The CDR3 length is 13 residues. Looked up from germline, CDR1 is WSHSY and CDR2 is SAAADI. DNA for the CDR3: TGCGCCAGCAGTGAGGGGACGGTAGATACGCAGTATTTT. Amino acid sequence: CASSEGTVDTQYF.

This sequence joins TRBV29-1 and TRBJ2-7; weak D call: TRBD2 (5 bases). Germline-derived CDR1 and CDR2 are SQVTM and ANQGSEA. This CDR3 region has 13 residues. Trimming removed 7 bases from V and 3 bases from J, with 16 bases in between. The CDR3 DNA reads as TGCAGCGCAGTGGACGGGATCTTCTACGAGCAGTACTTC. Protein sequence: CSAVDGIFYEQYF.

This clonotype was recorded many times. The chain is built from TRBV7-9 and TRBJ1-1; the D is unclear. The germline V and J ends were trimmed by 5 bases and 0 bases, with 10 bases remaining between them. The CDR3 sequence is 14 residues long. Germline V gene sequence: CDR1 SEHNR, CDR2 FQNEAQ (reference sequence). CDR3 nucleotides: TGTGCCAGCAGCCCCGTAGGCCTGAACACTGAAGCTTTCTTT. Protein: CASSPVGLNTEAFF.

This clonotype was counted only a few times. The CDR3 spells CASSQRPSNTGELFF. DNA of the CDR3: TGTGCCAGCAGCCAGAGGCCGTCGAACACCGGGGAGCTGTTTTTT. J is TRBJ2-2 and V is TRBV4-2; D gene unclear. The CDR3 runs to 15 residues. Germline CDR1 is LGHNA and CDR2 is YNFKEQ. V lost 3 bases, J lost 0 bases, and 8 bases lay in between.

The chain is built from TRBV6-4 and TRBJ2-1; weak D call: TRBD2 (5 bases). The V and J ends lost 3 bases and 5 bases respectively, with 14 bases between them. The V gene's germline CDR1 is MRHNA and CDR2 SNTAGT. The CDR3 runs to 15 residues. CDR3 region: CASSEGVGGNNEQFF. CDR3 coding DNA: TGTGCCAGCAGTGAGGGAGTAGGTGGAAACAATGAGCAGTTCTTC.